These 28 T cell receptor beta chains share one sample of origin, sequenced in a study of radiation and T cells in renal cell carcinoma. Sequencing used immunoSEQ multiplex PCR; TCRdb keeps in-frame clones, though not all of them. The sample lists under 200,000 clones; about 88% were seen once. Described time point: blood 4 weeks post-SBRT, at nephrectomy. Noted treatment: 15 Gy SBRT to primary tumor, nephrectomy 4 weeks later. The sequencing used blood, collected from a patient whose treatment included radiotherapy and nephrectomy. The receptor set was obtained from a woman in her forties or fifties with renal cell carcinoma.

The chain has TRBV7-2 and TRBJ2-1; 8 bases map to TRBD1. Germline CDR1 and CDR2: SGHTA and FQGNSA. V lost 4 bases and J lost 8; bases outside the gene matches: 10. The CDR3 covers 15 residues. The CDR3 reads CASSSSRGQVDEQFF. Here the CDR3 DNA reads TGTGCCAGCAGCTCCTCGAGGGGACAGGTGGATGAGCAGTTCTTC.

The V gene is TRBV9, the J gene TRBJ2-3; 10 nucleotides match TRBD2. In germline, CDR1 is SGDLS, CDR2 YYNGEE. The V and J ends lost 1 base and 6 bases, in that order; junction bases with no gene match: 8. This CDR3 contains 16 residues. CDR3 coding DNA: TGTGCCAGCAGCGTACTAGCGGGGGACCCTCGGGATACGCAGTATTTT. Protein product: CASSVLAGDPRDTQYF. The entire variable domain, with the rest obtained from reference TRBV9 and TRBJ2-3, is as follows: DSGVTQTPKHLITATGQRVTLRCSPRSGDLSVYWYQQSLDQGLQFLIQYYNGEERAKGNILERFSAQQFPDLHSELNLSSLELGDSALYFCASSVLAGDPRDTQYFGPGTRLTVL.

This CDR3 reads CASSSSDRGTNEKLFF. CDR3 sequence (DNA): TGTGCCAGCAGTTCATCGGACAGGGGGACTAATGAAAAACTGTTTTTT. The chain employs TRBV6-6 and TRBJ1-4; 10 bases are shared with TRBD1. The CDR3 has 16 residues. The V gene's germline CDR1 is MNHNY and CDR2 SVGAGI (reference sequence). With 4 bases clipped from V and 2 bases from J, the junction kept 4 bases outside the gene matches.

The chain has TRBV5-1 and TRBJ2-5; D unclear. The germline gives CDR1 SGHRS, CDR2 YFSETQ. The CDR3 loop spans 15 amino acids. Deletions cut 6 bases from V and 5 bases from J, with 20 bases between. The CDR3 DNA is TGCGCCAGCATTCCCGGAGTATCCACCGGGGAGACCCAGTACTTC. Protein: CASIPGVSTGETQYF. The whole variable domain, filled in from reference TRBV5-1 and TRBJ2-5, reads KAGVTQTPRYLIKTRGQQVTLSCSPISGHRSVSWYQQTPGQGLQFLFEYFSETQRNKGNFPGRFSGRQFSNSRSEMNVSTLELGDSALYLCASIPGVSTGETQYFGPGTRLLVL.

The CDR3 here is CASSLGVGLETQYF. The CDR3 DNA follows: TGTGCCAGCAGCTTAGGGGTAGGACTGGAGACCCAGTACTTC. V is TRBV11-3 and J is TRBJ2-5, with D possibly being TRBD2 (5 bases). The germline CDR1 and CDR2 sequences are SGHNT and YENEEA. The V end was cut by 1 base, the J end by 5 bases, with 11 bases between. The length of the CDR3 is 14 residues. Full variable domain (outside the CDR3, taken from reference TRBV11-3 and TRBJ2-5): EAGVVQSPRYKIIEKKQPVAFWCNPISGHNTLYWYLQNLGQGPELLIRYENEEAVDDSQLPKDRFSAERLKGVDSTLKIQPAELGDSAVYLCASSLGVGLETQYFGPGTRLLVL.

The chain links TRBV2 to TRBJ1-3, with D hard to call. Germline CDR1 reads SNHLY; CDR2 reads FYNNEI. The CDR3 loop spans 14 amino acids. V was clipped by 1 base and J by 4 bases, with 8 bases between them. Written as DNA, the CDR3 is TGTGCCAGCAGTGAAGGATCTCCGGGAAACACCATATATTTT. It specifies CASSEGSPGNTIYF. The full variable domain, its missing parts supplied by reference TRBV2 and TRBJ1-3, is EPEVTQTPSHQVTQMGQEVILRCVPISNHLYFYWYRQILGQKVEFLVSFYNNEISEKSEIFDDQFSVERPDGSNFTLKIRSTKLEDSAMYFCASSEGSPGNTIYFGEGSWLTVV.

The rearrangement joins TRBV9 to TRBJ1-2; D is perhaps TRBD1 (5 bases). The CDR3 extends over 12 amino acids. Germline V CDR1 and CDR2: SGDLS, YYNGEE. V lost 2 bases and J 6 bases, leaving 8 bases between the germline ends. The CDR3 loop reads CASSVQGNGYTF. Written as DNA, the CDR3 is TGTGCCAGCAGCGTCCAGGGAAATGGCTACACCTTC.

CDR3 in amino acids: CATRVNNYGYTF. In DNA, the CDR3 is TGTGCCACCAGGGTTAACAACTATGGCTACACCTTC. The chain employs TRBV6-6 and TRBJ1-2, with D possibly TRBD1 on 5 matching bases. This CDR3 has 12 amino acids. Trimming took off 10 bases at V and 2 bases at J, with 11 bases between the two ends. From germline, CDR1 is MNHNY and CDR2 SVGAGI (reference sequence).

The J gene is TRBJ1-5, the V gene TRBV29-1; TRBD1 aligns across 7 bases. J was trimmed by 7 bases and V by 4 bases; bases with no gene match: 10. The CDR3 consists of 14 residues. The germline V gene encodes CDR1 SQVTM and CDR2 ANQGSEA. The CDR3 DNA reads TGCAGCGTTGGACAGGGTGGGAGAGGGCAGCCCCAGCATTTT. Residues: CSVGQGGRGQPQHF.

J is TRBJ1-5 and V is TRBV15, with 8 bases identical to TRBD1. This CDR3 spans 16 amino acids. Germline V lookup: CDR1 LNHNV, CDR2 YYDKDF (reference sequence). The V gene end was trimmed by 3 bases and the J gene end by 1 base; junction bases not matched to a gene: 5. In nucleotides, the CDR3 is TGTGCCACCAGCAGCCAACAGGGGGTCAGCAATCAGCCCCAGCATTTT. Its translation is CATSSQQGVSNQPQHF.

The CDR3 bases are TGTGCCAGCAGCTTAAGGGACAGGAACTATGGCTACACCTTC. Translating it yields CASSLRDRNYGYTF. The J gene is TRBJ1-2, the V gene TRBV11-3; 8 positions match TRBD1. CDR1 and CDR2 (germline): SGHNT, YENEEA. CDR3 length: 14 residues. Trimming removed 2 bases from V and 2 bases from J; junction bases left unmatched: 1.

The rearrangement links TRBV7-6 to TRBJ1-1, with 8 bases aligning to TRBD1. Germline CDR1 reads SGHVS; CDR2 reads FNYEAQ. Trimming took 2 bases from V and 7 from J; bases not matched to a gene: 12. This CDR3 is built from 16 residues. DNA of the CDR3: TGTGCCAGCAGCTTAAGGACAGGGAAGGGTTTTGGTGAAGCTTTCTTT. Amino acids: CASSLRTGKGFGEAFF.

This chain uses TRBV4-3 with TRBJ1-4; the D gene is possibly TRBD1 (5 bases). The CDR3 spans 14 residues. V lost 2 bases and J lost 1, with 5 bases in between. Germline CDR1 reads LGHNA; CDR2 reads YSLEER. This chain's CDR3 is CASSQQGTNEKLFF. In DNA form, the CDR3 reads TGCGCCAGCAGCCAACAGGGAACTAATGAAAAACTGTTTTTT.

The chain links TRBV19 to TRBJ2-1, with D perhaps TRBD2 (5 bases). Germline assignment: CDR1 LNHDA and CDR2 SQIVND (reference sequence). Trimming pared 7 bases from V and 10 bases from J, leaving 23 bases between. CDR3 size: 15 residues. CDR3 loop: CASTQTGLPFVEQFF. CDR3 bases: TGTGCCAGTACCCAGACGGGGTTGCCTTTCGTCGAGCAGTTCTTC. The full variable domain, with the rest looked up from reference TRBV19 and TRBJ2-1, is DGGITQSPKYLFRKEGQNVTLSCEQNLNHDAMYWYRQDPGQGLRLIYYSQIVNDFQKGDIAEGYSVSREKKESFPLTVTSAQKNPTAFYLCASTQTGLPFVEQFFGPGTRLTVL.

The chain uses TRBV7-9 and TRBJ2-1; 14 bases align to TRBD2. The J segment lost 7 bases and the V segment lost 7 bases, leaving 9 bases of the junction unmatched. Germline CDR1 reads SEHNR; CDR2 reads FQNEAQ (reference sequence). The CDR3 contains 16 residues. CDR3 in DNA: TGTGCCAGCATCATCAGGACTAGCGGGGGGATGAATGAGCAGTTCTTC. Amino acid sequence: CASIIRTSGGMNEQFF. The variable domain in full, with the rest retrieved from reference TRBV7-9 and TRBJ2-1, is DTGVSQNPRHKITKRGQNVTFRCDPISEHNRLYWYRQTLGQGPEFLTYFQNEAQLEKSRLLSDRFSAERPKGSFSTLEIQRTEQGDSAMYLCASIIRTSGGMNEQFFGPGTRLTVL.

The chain is built from TRBV19 and TRBJ1-2, with a weak D call TRBD1 (5 bases). Trimming took off 3 bases at V and 5 bases at J, with 22 bases between the two ends. Germline CDR1 reads LNHDA; CDR2 reads SQIVND (reference sequence). The CDR3 loop spans 17 amino acids. CDR3 loop: CASSILPGQGWDYGYTF. CDR3 DNA sequence: TGTGCCAGTAGTATCCTTCCCGGGCAGGGATGGGATTATGGCTACACCTTC.

This clone was detected once. The chain is built from TRBV7-3 and TRBJ2-1; 8 positions agree with TRBD2. Germline lookup yields CDR1 SGHTA and CDR2 FQGTGA. The junction had 12 bases not matched to a gene; V was cut back by 5 bases and J by 9 bases. The CDR3 has 15 residues. CDR3 DNA sequence: TGTGCCAGCAGCCTCTCGGGGGGGCCATCGATTGAGCAGTTCTTC. This translates into CASSLSGGPSIEQFF. Variable domain in full (rest from reference TRBV7-3 and TRBJ2-1): GAGVSQTPSNKVTEKGKYVELRCDPISGHTALYWYRQSLGQGPEFLIYFQGTGAADDSGLPNDRFFAVRPEGSVSTLKIQRTERGDSAVYLCASSLSGGPSIEQFFGPGTRLTVL.

This clone was seen only once. The chain couples TRBV7-9 to TRBJ1-1, with D hard to call. The CDR3 runs to 14 residues. Trimming shortened V by 1 base and J by 6 bases, and 12 bases separated the two germline ends. CDR1 is SEHNR and CDR2 is FQNEAQ in the germline V gene (reference sequence). CDR3 amino acids: CASSLVGNEAEAFF. DNA of the CDR3: TGTGCCAGCAGCTTAGTTGGGAACGAGGCTGAAGCTTTCTTT.

The CDR3 DNA is TGTGCCAGTACGGGACAGGGGGCGCGGTTGCTTGGCGGGAAATTCAACACCGGGGAGCTGTTTTTT. Translation: CASTGQGARLLGGKFNTGELFF. The chain couples TRBV19 to TRBJ2-2; 12 nucleotides match TRBD1. Trimming at V came to 7 bases and at J to 2 bases, leaving 23 bases not matched to a gene. Per the germline V gene, CDR1 is LNHDA and CDR2 is SQIVND (reference sequence). There are 22 residues in the CDR3.

The rearrangement joins TRBV6-1 to TRBJ2-7; the D gene is possibly TRBD2 (5 bases). Germline CDR1 and CDR2: MNHNS and SASEGT. V was shortened by 10 bases and J by 3 bases, with 7 bases between the two germline ends. This CDR3 is built from 10 residues. The CDR3 DNA is TGTGCCATCCGGGACTACGAGCAGTACTTC. Translation gives CAIRDYEQYF.

V usage is TRBV7-2 and J usage is TRBJ2-4; D possibly corresponds to TRBD1 (5 bases). CDR3 length equals 16 residues. Trimming pared 1 base from V and 0 bases from J, leaving 10 bases between. Looked up from germline, CDR1 is SGHTA and CDR2 is FQGNSA. CDR3 region: CASSLGQGIAKNIQYF. In nucleotides, the CDR3 is TGTGCCAGCAGCTTAGGGCAGGGAATAGCCAAAAACATTCAGTACTTC.

This clone was observed once. This chain uses TRBV18 with TRBJ2-3, with 8 positions matching TRBD1. Germline V lookup: CDR1 KGHSH, CDR2 LQKENI. The CDR3 loop spans 15 amino acids. Unmatched junction bases numbered 6, after V lost 2 bases and J lost 5 bases. As DNA, the CDR3 is TGTGCCAGCTCACCAAGGGGCAGGGGGCTAGATACGCAGTATTTT. Protein: CASSPRGRGLDTQYF.

The chain combines TRBV7-9 with TRBJ2-4; possible D gene TRBD2, 7 bases. This CDR3 contains 18 residues. V was trimmed by 5 bases and J by 0 bases, leaving 20 bases between them. Germline V gene lookup returns CDR1 SEHNR and CDR2 FQNEAQ (reference sequence). The DNA of the CDR3 is TGTGCCAGCAGCCCTGGGGAGGGGGGAGACCTAGCCAAAAACATTCAGTACTTC. It codes for CASSPGEGGDLAKNIQYF. Filled out from reference TRBV7-9 and TRBJ2-4, the complete variable domain reads DTGVSQNPRHKITKRGQNVTFRCDPISEHNRLYWYRQTLGQGPEFLTYFQNEAQLEKSRLLSDRFSAERPKGSFSTLEIQRTEQGDSAMYLCASSPGEGGDLAKNIQYFGAGTRLSVL.

The chain couples TRBV6-4 to TRBJ1-2; 7 bases fit TRBD1. This CDR3 contains 12 residues. V shed 9 bases, J shed 5 bases, and the junction held 6 bases outside the gene matches. Germline V gene lookup returns CDR1 MRHNA and CDR2 SNTAGT. This CDR3 is CARGTVDYGYTF. The CDR3 DNA is TGTGCCAGAGGGACAGTAGATTATGGCTACACCTTC.

Concerning this clone itself: Other DNA sequences in this sample translate to the same CDR3. The V and J genes are TRBV4-1 and TRBJ2-2, with a tentative D call TRBD2 (5 bases). The CDR3 is made up of 17 amino acids. Germline V gene sequence: CDR1 MGHRA, CDR2 YSYEKL. Trimming took 1 base from V and 2 from J, leaving 14 bases between them. The CDR3, as DNA: TGCGCCAGCAGCCAAGGTGAGGGCCGCTCTAACACCGGGGAGCTGTTTTTT. It specifies CASSQGEGRSNTGELFF.

V and J are TRBV27 and TRBJ1-6; D unclear. Trimming took 9 bases from V and 7 from J, leaving 10 bases between them. The CDR3 spans 12 residues. Germline CDR1 reads MNHEY; CDR2 reads SMNVEV (reference sequence). The CDR3 loop reads CASWKLNSPLHF. The CDR3, as DNA: TGTGCCAGTTGGAAGTTGAATTCACCCCTCCACTTT.

This clone has a single count. The chain has TRBV19 and TRBJ1-5; unclear D gene. The length of the CDR3 is 20 residues. The germline V gene encodes CDR1 LNHDA and CDR2 SQIVND (reference sequence). With 3 bases removed from V and 7 bases from J, the gap between germline ends came to 31 bases. CDR3 DNA sequence: TGTGCCAGTAGTATTCAAGGCTTCGGCGCTCCTAGATCATCTAACCAGCCCCAGCATTTT. It is translated as CASSIQGFGAPRSSNQPQHF.

V usage is TRBV5-1 and J usage is TRBJ2-2; 7 bases agree with TRBD2. Germline values: CDR1 SGHRS, CDR2 YFSETQ. This CDR3 is built from 17 residues. V lost 1 base, J lost 0 bases, and 6 bases stayed unmatched. In nucleotides, the CDR3 is TGCGCCAGCAGCTTGAGTCTAGCGGACTCGAACACCGGGGAGCTGTTTTTT. This translates into CASSLSLADSNTGELFF. Full variable domain (outside the CDR3, taken from reference TRBV5-1 and TRBJ2-2): KAGVTQTPRYLIKTRGQQVTLSCSPISGHRSVSWYQQTPGQGLQFLFEYFSETQRNKGNFPGRFSGRQFSNSRSEMNVSTLELGDSALYLCASSLSLADSNTGELFFGEGSRLTVL.